These 12 T cell receptor beta chains were sequenced from one sample in a study of blood T cell repertoires in COVID-19. TCRdb's copy holds only in-frame clones and misses some; the assay was immunoSEQ multiplex PCR. The table lists some 50,000 clones, 86% of them singletons. The sequenced material came from peripheral blood. The source is a man in his forties or fifties with active COVID-19.

This chain joins TRBV19 and TRBJ1-1; D is perhaps TRBD1 (6 bases). The CDR3 is 15 amino acids. Per the germline V gene, CDR1 is LNHDA and CDR2 is SQIVND (reference sequence). Trimming removed 5 bases at V and 4 bases at J, with 17 bases between. This chain's CDR3 is CASSARTGLSTEAFF. The CDR3 DNA reads as TGTGCCAGTAGTGCACGTACAGGGTTGAGCACTGAAGCTTTCTTT.

The genes are TRBV6-4 and TRBJ2-4; TRBD1 matches 8 bases. CDR3 length: 15 amino acids. V trimming: 7 bases; J trimming: 3 bases; junction bases outside the gene matches: 8. Germline lookup yields CDR1 MRHNA and CDR2 SNTAGT. The CDR3: CASNWTGRSKNIQYF. Written as DNA, the CDR3 is TGTGCCAGCAATTGGACAGGGAGGAGCAAAAACATTCAGTACTTC.

The chain employs TRBV28 and TRBJ1-3; D gene uncertain. V was trimmed by 2 bases and J by 0 bases, leaving 14 bases between them. Germline CDR1 reads MDHEN; CDR2 reads SYDVKM. This CDR3 is 17 amino acids long. CDR3 coding DNA: TGTGCCAGCAGTTTAGGTCAGTACACCAGCTCTGGAAACACCATATATTTT. It specifies CASSLGQYTSSGNTIYF.

The J gene is TRBJ1-2, the V gene TRBV20-1; D may be TRBD1 (5 bases). This CDR3 has 10 residues. In germline, CDR1 is DFQATT, CDR2 SNEGSKA (reference sequence). The CDR3 here is CSEDRYGYTF. The DNA for the CDR3 is TGCAGCGAAGACAGATATGGCTACACCTTC.

The chain uses TRBV11-1 and TRBJ2-1; TRBD2 matches 11 bases. The CDR3 contains 16 residues. With 3 bases clipped from V and 3 bases from J, the junction kept 4 bases outside the gene matches. The germline gives CDR1 SGHAT, CDR2 FQDESV (reference sequence). The CDR3 sequence is CASSLVLAGDYNEQFF. The CDR3 nucleotides read TGTGCCAGCAGCTTGGTACTAGCGGGAGACTACAATGAGCAGTTCTTC. The full variable domain, its missing parts supplied by reference TRBV11-1 and TRBJ2-1, is EAEVAQSPRYKITEKSQAVAFWCDPISGHATLYWYRQILGQGPELLVQFQDESVVDDSQLPKDRFSAERLKGVDSTLKIQPAELGDSAMYLCASSLVLAGDYNEQFFGPGTRLTVL.

The CDR3 spells CASTAPGTGGPAFF. The CDR3 region has the DNA TGTGCCAGCACCGCTCCCGGGACAGGGGGCCCGGCTTTCTTT. The chain combines TRBV28 with TRBJ1-1, with TRBD1 matching 12 bases. J gave up 11 bases and V 7 bases, and 11 bases lay outside the gene matches. Germline CDR1 reads MDHEN; CDR2 reads SYDVKM. The CDR3 consists of 14 residues. The variable domain in full, completed from reference TRBV28 and TRBJ1-1, reads DVKVTQSSRYLVKRTGEKVFLECVQDMDHENMFWYRQDPGLGLRLIYFSYDVKMKEKGDIPEGYSVSREKKERFSLILESASTNQTSMYLCASTAPGTGGPAFFGQGTRLTVV.

The chain is built from TRBV5-1 and TRBJ2-1, with 8 positions matching TRBD2. CDR1 and CDR2 (germline): SGHRS, YFSETQ. The CDR3 is 21 residues long. J lost 7 bases, V lost 2 bases, and 26 bases had no gene match. Here the CDR3 DNA reads TGCGCCAGCAGCTTTCCGAGACTTCGGGGGCGAATAGCGGGGACCTGGAATGAGCAGTTCTTC. Protein product: CASSFPRLRGRIAGTWNEQFF.

The V call is TRBV27, the J call TRBJ2-7; weak D call: TRBD2 (5 bases). V lost 6 bases and J lost 5, with 20 bases in between. The CDR3 runs 15 residues. Germline V lookup: CDR1 MNHEY, CDR2 SMNVEV (reference sequence). The CDR3 spells CASRPSGGRLHEQYF. The CDR3 coding sequence is TGTGCCAGCAGACCATCCGGAGGCCGCCTCCACGAGCAGTACTTC.

This chain connects TRBV28 to TRBJ1-1, with no clear D. The CDR3 consists of 14 residues. The germline V gene encodes CDR1 MDHEN and CDR2 SYDVKM. V dropped 2 bases and J dropped 1 base, with 8 bases sitting between them. As DNA, the CDR3 is TGTGCCAGCAGTTTAAGGAGACGGAACACTGAAGCTTTCTTT. Translated: CASSLRRRNTEAFF.

The V call is TRBV30, the J call TRBJ2-5; maybe TRBD1 (6 bases). The CDR3 contains 19 residues. Trimming removed 0 bases from V and 5 bases from J, with 28 bases in between. Germline CDR1 reads GTSNPN; CDR2 reads SVGIG (reference sequence). The CDR3 region has the DNA TGTGCCTGGAGTGTACGATTCCTAAAGGGACAAGGCCGGCGGGAGACCCAGTACTTC. Encoded protein: CAWSVRFLKGQGRRETQYF. The full variable domain, its missing parts supplied by reference TRBV30 and TRBJ2-5, is SQTIHQWPATLVQPVGSPLSLECTVEGTSNPNLYWYRQAAGRGLQLLFYSVGIGQISSEVPQNLSASRPQDRQFILSSKKLLLSDSGFYLCAWSVRFLKGQGRRETQYFGPGTRLLVL.

The chain recombines TRBV15 with TRBJ1-2, with D possibly TRBD1 on 6 matching bases. Germline V lookup: CDR1 LNHNV, CDR2 YYDKDF (reference sequence). V lost 1 base to trimming and J lost 6 bases, with 15 bases between them. The CDR3 has 15 amino acids. The CDR3 sequence: CATSRGLLQGNGYTF. CDR3 bases: TGTGCCACCAGCAGAGGTCTTCTACAGGGCAATGGCTACACCTTC. The whole variable domain, remainder taken from reference TRBV15 and TRBJ1-2, is DAMVIQNPRYQVTQFGKPVTLSCSQTLNHNVMYWYQQKSSQAPKLLFHYYDKDFNNEADTPDNFQSRRPNTSFCFLDIRSPGLGDTAMYLCATSRGLLQGNGYTFGSGTRLTVV.

The chain employs TRBV6-5 and TRBJ2-3; tentative D call: TRBD1 (5 bases). The CDR3 length is 14 residues. Looked up from germline, CDR1 is MNHEY and CDR2 is SVGAGI. V dropped 4 bases and J dropped 1 base, with 9 bases sitting between them. CDR3 nucleotide sequence: TGTGCCAGCAGTTTCCGACAGCGCACAGATACGCAGTATTTT. Amino acid sequence: CASSFRQRTDTQYF.